This TCR beta chain originates from a study of CD8+ T cells in alopecia areata. Collection of lesional scalp punch biopsies and peripheral blood was performed in alopecia areata patients. As to this clone: Its antigen is undetermined.

Overall study results and limits: An increase in clonality over normal scalp was evident in lesional scalp, especially alopecia totalis/universalis.

There are 17 residues in the CDR3. From germline, CDR1 is SQVTM and CDR2 ANQGSEA. V was trimmed by 6 bases and J by 4 bases, leaving 27 bases between them. Sequencing templates came from extracted RNA that was reverse transcribed into cDNA. The data were produced by immunoSEQ multiplex PCR, yet TCRdb's version contains in-frame clones alone and is incomplete. The table lists 89,000 or so clones, roughly 51% of them singletons. The V gene is TRBV29-1, the J gene TRBJ1-2; D possibly corresponds to TRBD1 (5 bases). Source material: NKG2D-high CD8+ T cells sorted from blood. This receptor was taken from a human donor with alopecia areata. DNA for the CDR3: TGCAGCGTAGGGACCTGGGGGTCTGAGGATCGTAGCTATGGCTACACCTTC. Amino acids: CSVGTWGSEDRSYGYTF. Using reference TRBV29-1 and TRBJ1-2 for the parts outside the CDR3, the full variable domain is SAVISQKPSRDICQRGTSLTIQCQVDSQVTMMFWYRQQPGQSLTLIATANQGSEATYESGFVIDKFPISRPNLTFSTLTVSNMSPEDSSIYLCSVGTWGSEDRSYGYTFGSGTRLTVV.